The 5 T cell receptor beta chains below were found in one sample sequenced in a study of graft-versus-host responses after intestinal transplantation. Here immunoSEQ multiplex PCR was the method, and the copy in TCRdb shows in-frame clones only, minus some. The sample holds about 51,000 clones, roughly nine tenths seen once. These receptors' antigens are unknown. The source material was unstimulated CD4+ T cells sorted from spleen or lymph node cells, sampled before transplant. These receptors all come from a human donor who was the organ donor for an intestinal transplant.

This clone was found once. The chain links TRBV19 to TRBJ2-7; 10 nucleotides match TRBD1. The germline V gene has CDR1 LNHDA and CDR2 SQIVND (reference sequence). This CDR3 region has 14 residues. After removal of 3 bases from V and 2 bases from J, the junction contained 1 base not matched to a gene. CDR3 DNA sequence: TGTGCCAGTAGTATCGGGACAGGGGCCTACGAGCAGTACTTC. Translation gives CASSIGTGAYEQYF.

This clone was found a few times. The rearrangement uses TRBV2 and TRBJ1-5; the D is unclear. This CDR3 contains 14 residues. V shed 4 bases and J shed 6 bases, with 13 bases lying between them. Germline assignment: CDR1 SNHLY and CDR2 FYNNEI. In nucleotides, the CDR3 is TGTGCCAGCAGTGGTTCGACCAGAGGTCAGCCCCAGCATTTT. Translated, it gives CASSGSTRGQPQHF.

The chain joins TRBV5-6 to TRBJ1-2, with D perhaps TRBD1 (5 bases). The CDR3 has 13 residues. The germline gives CDR1 SGHDT, CDR2 YYEEEE. V was trimmed by 4 bases and J by 5 bases, leaving 12 bases between them. CDR3 nucleotides: TGTGCCAGCAGCCCCTATGGGGGGTATGGCTACACCTTC. Translation gives CASSPYGGYGYTF.

The rearrangement links TRBV2 to TRBJ1-2; tentative D call: TRBD1 (5 bases). With 7 bases removed from V and 4 bases from J, the gap between germline ends came to 13 bases. CDR1 is SNHLY, CDR2 FYNNEI, per germline. CDR3 size: 13 residues. The CDR3 spells CASIVAGFYGYTF. The CDR3, as DNA: TGTGCCAGCATAGTGGCAGGGTTCTATGGCTACACCTTC.

The chain uses TRBV27 and TRBJ2-2; 13 bases fit TRBD2. Trimming cost V 8 bases and J 7 bases; bases outside gene matches: 10. This CDR3 is 16 amino acids long. In germline, CDR1 is MNHEY, CDR2 SMNVEV (reference sequence). CDR3 nucleotides: TGTGCCAGCCAACTAGCGGGAGGGCCAACAAGCGGGGAGCTGTTTTTT. This sequence encodes CASQLAGGPTSGELFF.